This T cell receptor (beta chain) appears in the sequencing data of a study of blood T cells in healthy people across ages (dated by TCRdb to the mid-2010s). Regarding the study in general: In model experiments, template switching captured about one uniquely barcoded TCR beta cDNA molecule for every two T cells. For two donors (one aged 18 to 29 and one aged 80 or older), the study analyzed two additional independent replicas of 1 million unique cDNA reads from the same blood draw. Four age groups were formed from the donors: young (average about 16 years), middle-aged (approximately 39), aged (under 70) and long-lived (82). Age-related changes in TCR beta repertoire diversity were measured in the study by deep sequencing normalized with unique cDNA molecular identifiers. Donors of different ages were randomly distributed across sequencing lanes to avoid experimental bias. The investigation overall reported the following: Compared with the aged group, the long-lived group had more naive CD4+ T cells, fewer expanded clones and increased TCR diversity, a pattern suggesting age selection. As age increased, observed TCR beta diversity per million T cells dropped in a roughly linear way, and a significant reduction was already evident by age about 40. A strong correlation was found between observed TCR beta diversity and the percentage of naive T cells measured by flow cytometry. Conclusive comparison of naive and antigen-experienced compartments was prevented by the profiling of bulk unsorted PBMCs. The CMV infection status of donors was not known, potentially confounding age-related changes in expanded clonotypes. Estimates of total diversity based on one million sequenced T cells were considered lower bounds and underestimates.

Library preparation used 5' RACE. A second roughly 6 to 12 cycle PCR used a sample-barcoded 5' primer and a J-beta primer mix. A template-switch 5' adaptor carrying 12 random nucleotides introduced a unique molecular identifier onto each TCR beta cDNA molecule. At least 2.5 million CDR3-containing paired-end reads were obtained from each sample. First-strand cDNA was synthesized from all RNA with the Mint cDNA synthesis kit, primed by a TRBC-specific oligonucleotide. All cDNA was treated with uracil-DNA glycosylase and then went through a first 18-cycle PCR with the universal primers M1SS and BC2_uni_R. Turning to the authors' computational methods: Each sample was normalized by randomly selecting 1 million high-quality reads, each carrying a distinct molecular identifier. Reads sharing molecular identifiers were discarded rather than binned into consensus sequences. CDR3 identification, clonotype clustering and error correction used MiTCR with a Q25 quality threshold and the strictest error-elimination algorithm. Lower-bound total TCR beta diversity was estimated with a nonparametric unseen species model using Euler transformation. TCRdb ran its own pipeline on the public reads, namely fastp trimming at Q25 and MiXCR clone calling, and kept in-frame beta chains. When rows share a CDR3 protein, they turn into one entry using the most common DNA and genes. None of the V and J calls come from the authors' own analysis; TCRdb made them. The sample data list 1.5 million to 2 million distinct CDR3 sequences, and about two fifths of these were observed just once. Together, the top ten hold roughly 23% of the sample.

This clonotype was recorded a few times. Its antigen remains unidentified. Base qualities are not at hand, and no much larger clone is one base apart. The approximately 41 donors, aged about 6 to 95 years, were systemically healthy Caucasian individuals from Russia. Around 9.8 milliliters of peripheral blood were collected from each donor into EDTA-treated Vacutainer tubes. Ficoll-Paque density-gradient centrifugation was used to isolate PBMCs, with at least 6 million per sample. Total RNA was extracted from PBMCs with Trizol reagent, with at least 6 micrograms obtained per sample. For every donor, an aliquot of PBMCs went through flow cytometry to measure the percentages of naive CD45RAhigh/CD27high T cells. The CDR3, cysteine through phenylalanine, is 14 amino acids long. Only the CDR3 DNA is retained, 42 bases long and in frame from the first base. V lost 5 bases and J lost 8 bases, and the count of bases not matched to a germline gene is 9. In the germline V gene, CDR1 corresponds to SGHAT and CDR2 to FQNNGV.

The sequence joins TRBV11-2 to TRBJ2-1; 7 bases in the middle match TRBD2. The receptor's source is a human donor in good health. The sequencing input was blood. The CDR3 has the sequence CASSRRGERDEQFF. The sequenced DNA is TGTGCCAGCAGCCGACGGGGGGAAAGGGATGAGCAGTTCTTC.